This section outlines one T cell receptor (beta chain) sequence together with its context. As handled by the study authors: Reference gene primer amplification in the assay estimated nucleated cell counts. Using immunoSEQ multiplex PCR, the repertoire was profiled, and TCRdb retains in-frame clones only, with some absent. Clone size and V and J calls were adopted from that table, with D and trimming inferred from the DNA. The sample carries tens of thousands of clones, 75% to 95% recorded once. The CDR3 is 15 amino acids. Germline assignment: CDR1 SEHNR and CDR2 FQNEAQ (reference sequence). Deletions cut 2 bases from V and 4 bases from J, with 14 bases between. This specimen comes from a study of blood T cell repertoires in COVID-19. The wider study: Whether acute or convalescent, the COVID-19 samples came from the United States, Italy and Spain. In each case, the material was cDNA or gDNA derived from T cells, B-cell-depleted T cells, or PBMCs.

This receptor was taken from a man between 60 and 70 years old with acute or convalescent COVID-19. Sequenced sample: peripheral blood. The gene calls are TRBV7-9 and TRBJ1-2; possible D gene TRBD1, 6 bases. This CDR3 reads CASSLRDTPVYGYTF. The CDR3 coding sequence is TGTGCCAGCAGCTTACGGGACACCCCTGTCTATGGCTACACCTTC.